This T cell receptor beta chain was obtained from a study of shared clonotypes between healthy human individuals (dated by TCRdb to about 2020). About the investigation overall: A few men and two women, aged 18 to 49 years, made up the cohort. The study deeply sequenced blood TCR repertoires of about five healthy adults to estimate repertoire size and the extent of clonotype sharing between individuals. Leukapheresis yielded between about 0.85 and 10 billion PBMCs per donor. Libraries were prepared and TCR repertoires were sequenced by different laboratories using diverse techniques, in order to increase sequencing depth and limit assay-specific biases. Per donor, three plates each were used for CD4 naive and CD4 memory, two for CD8 naive, and one for CD8 memory. Beyond this particular receptor, the publication reports: Incomplete sequencing was indicated by rarefaction of sorted-subset datasets, despite the large sequencing depth. Naive subsets generally had larger estimated clonotype richness than memory subsets did. Sharing across several donors was observed for roughly 5.4% of naive CD4, over 3% of naive CD8, 2% to 2.5% of memory CD4, and around 0.4% of memory CD8 clonotypes. Pairwise subsampling led to the expectation that sequencing depth would affect the degree of clonotype sharing among donors. Sampling was limited to blood, and TCR repertoires in tissue likely differ from TCR repertoires in blood. Because the study included a small number of donors, the genetic and exposure-history diversity represented was limited. Compared with non-shared clonotypes, the clonotypes found in all four sorted-subset donors had higher generation probabilities.

As regards this clone: Its recognized antigen is unknown. It has no much larger one-base neighbor in the sample; base qualities were not kept.

Using the deep immunoSEQ assay, TCR CDR3 regions were amplified from genomic DNA by multiplex PCR. For each cell subset, the extracted genomic DNA was distributed evenly across all wells of several immunoSEQ 96-well plates, and each plate served as one replicate. For sorted subsets, each replicate PCR was loaded with roughly 0.2 ug genomic DNA, equivalent to roughly 30,000 T cell genomes. Purified libraries were quantified with a Qubit 3.0 fluorometer, sized on a Bioanalyzer 2100, and re-quantified with the KAPA Library Quantification kit. Each immunoSEQ 96-well plate was sequenced on its own single-read 150-cycle Illumina NextSeq 550 flow cell. Concerning the study's data processing: Because the immunoSEQ output included only junctional sequences and no quality scores, the filtering could not be the same as the filtering used for full-length reads. To assign V/J genes and CDR3, sequences were annotated using PyIR, a Python wrapper for IgBLAST v1.9, with IMGT germline references. Any read was removed if the V/J assignment was weak (E-value above 1e-6), the CDR3 was missing, or the read contained stop codons, out-of-frame junctions, or ambiguous translated residues. V3J clonotypes were defined by identical inferred V gene, J gene, and CDR3 amino acid sequence. To compute the percentage overlap between repertoires, the number of shared unique clonotypes was divided by the size of the smaller repertoire. Three approaches were used to assess repertoire richness: RTK rarefaction, the Chao1 estimator, and Recon v2.1 estimates of unobserved clonotypes. For all TCRbeta clonotypes obtained by the gDNA method from a few donors, generation probabilities were computed with OLGA. TCRdb provides this immuneACCESS table in a form limited to in-frame rearrangements. Some clones are lacking; in checked studies, under half of them reflect an unresolved V gene, and why the rest are absent is not known. V, J and clone size were drawn from that table, and D and trimming were deduced from the DNA. The sample table shows about 2.2 million clones, and 85% to 95% are seen once. Around 1.7% of the sample rests with the top ten.

CDR1 and CDR2 are drawn from the germline V gene: MGHRA, YSYEKL. Trimming removed 1 base from V and 4 bases from J, leaving 13 bases between the germline ends. The CDR3 covers 15 residues, taking in both the cysteine and the phenylalanine. Just the 45-base CDR3 DNA is kept, in frame starting at base 1. CD8 naive samples consisted of CD45RO-negative cells that were positively selected for CCR7, yielding a CD45RA+CCR7+ population without TemRA cells. The donors were healthy, HIV-negative adults with no recently reported acute infections or vaccinations. All donors were Caucasian adults living in Nashville, Tennessee, USA. After blood collection by leukapheresis, PBMCs were isolated using Ficoll-Histopaque density gradient centrifugation and then cryopreserved in the vapor phase of liquid nitrogen. Analytical flow cytometry was used to check the purity and quantity of each magnetically sorted T cell population. Each sorted fraction had its genomic DNA isolated and then quantified by UV absorbance on a Nanodrop 2000c.

The specimen was naive CD8+ T cells from PBMCs. This specimen's cell subset or site label, interpreted: CD45RA+CCR7+. The chain employs TRBV4-1 and TRBJ2-5; TRBD2 is perhaps the D gene, given 6 matching bases. This sequence originates from a man aged 18 to 29 in good health. Some clones in this sample may be carry-over from other donors' samples. The DNA sequence follows: TGCGCCAGCAGCCAAGTACTAGCTTTGAGAGAGACCCAGTACTTC. This translates into CASSQVLALRETQYF.